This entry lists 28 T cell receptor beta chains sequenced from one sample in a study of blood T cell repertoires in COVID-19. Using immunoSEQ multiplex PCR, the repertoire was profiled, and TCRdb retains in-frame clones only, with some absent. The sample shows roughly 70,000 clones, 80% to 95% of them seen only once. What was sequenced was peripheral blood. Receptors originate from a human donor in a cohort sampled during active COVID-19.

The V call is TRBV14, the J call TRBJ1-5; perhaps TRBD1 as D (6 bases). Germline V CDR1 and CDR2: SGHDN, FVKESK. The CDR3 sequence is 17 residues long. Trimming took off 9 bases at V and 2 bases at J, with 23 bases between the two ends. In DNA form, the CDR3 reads TGTGCCAGACGTAGGGCGAAACGACCAGGGGGCAATCAGCCCCAGCATTTT. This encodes CARRRAKRPGGNQPQHF.

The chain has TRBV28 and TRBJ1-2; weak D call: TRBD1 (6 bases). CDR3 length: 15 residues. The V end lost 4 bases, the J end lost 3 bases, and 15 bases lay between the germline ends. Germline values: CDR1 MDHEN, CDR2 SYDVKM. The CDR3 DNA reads TGTGCCAGCAGTTCCTCGGGGGGCGGGTACTATGGCTACACCTTC. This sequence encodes CASSSSGGGYYGYTF.

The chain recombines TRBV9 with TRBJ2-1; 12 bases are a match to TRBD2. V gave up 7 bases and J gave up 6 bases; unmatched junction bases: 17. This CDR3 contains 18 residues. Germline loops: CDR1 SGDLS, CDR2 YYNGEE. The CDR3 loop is CASGPRGPSGGAGNEQFF. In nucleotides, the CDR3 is TGTGCCAGCGGCCCCCGGGGCCCTAGCGGGGGGGCGGGCAATGAGCAGTTCTTC.

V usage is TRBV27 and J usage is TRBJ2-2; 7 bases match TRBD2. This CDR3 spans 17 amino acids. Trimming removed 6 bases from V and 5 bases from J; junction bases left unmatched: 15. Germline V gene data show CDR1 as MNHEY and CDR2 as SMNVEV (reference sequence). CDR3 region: CASSLQGSGVGTGELFF. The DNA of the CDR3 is TGTGCCAGCAGCCTCCAAGGGAGCGGGGTAGGGACCGGGGAGCTGTTTTTT.

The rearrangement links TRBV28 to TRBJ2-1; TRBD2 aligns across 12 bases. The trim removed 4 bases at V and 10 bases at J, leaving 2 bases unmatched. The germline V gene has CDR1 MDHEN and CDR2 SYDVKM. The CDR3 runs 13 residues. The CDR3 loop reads CASSSTSGGEQFF. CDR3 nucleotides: TGTGCCAGCAGTTCGACTAGCGGGGGCGAGCAGTTCTTC.

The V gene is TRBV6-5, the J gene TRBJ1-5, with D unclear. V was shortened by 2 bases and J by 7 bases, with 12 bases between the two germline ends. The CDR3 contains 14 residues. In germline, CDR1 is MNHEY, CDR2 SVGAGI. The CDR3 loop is CASSYGGSGQPQHF. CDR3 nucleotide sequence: TGTGCCAGCAGTTACGGAGGGTCCGGGCAGCCCCAGCATTTT.

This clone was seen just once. The CDR3 DNA reads TGCGCCAGCAGCTTGGGGAACAGGGGGGGCACAGATACGCAGTATTTT. Its translation is CASSLGNRGGTDTQYF. The genes are TRBV5-1 and TRBJ2-3, with 8 nucleotides matching TRBD1. The CDR3 spans 16 residues. V lost 0 bases and J lost 1; bases outside the gene matches: 4. Germline loops: CDR1 SGHRS, CDR2 YFSETQ.

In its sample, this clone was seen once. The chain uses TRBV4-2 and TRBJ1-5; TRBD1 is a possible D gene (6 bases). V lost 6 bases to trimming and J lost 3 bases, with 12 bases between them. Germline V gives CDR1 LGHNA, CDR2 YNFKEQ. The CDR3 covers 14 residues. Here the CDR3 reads CASRDSGINQPQHF. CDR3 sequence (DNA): TGTGCCAGCAGGGACAGTGGCATCAATCAGCCCCAGCATTTT.

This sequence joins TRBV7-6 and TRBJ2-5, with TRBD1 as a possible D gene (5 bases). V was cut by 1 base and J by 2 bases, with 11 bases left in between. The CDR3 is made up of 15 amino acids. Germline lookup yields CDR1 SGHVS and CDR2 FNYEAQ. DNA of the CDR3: TGTGCCAGCAGCTTAGGACCGACAGAACAAGAGACCCAGTACTTC. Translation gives CASSLGPTEQETQYF.

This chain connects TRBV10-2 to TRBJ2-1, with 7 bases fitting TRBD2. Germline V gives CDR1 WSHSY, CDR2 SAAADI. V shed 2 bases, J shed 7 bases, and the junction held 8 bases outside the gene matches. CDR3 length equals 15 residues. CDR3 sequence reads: CASSERAGVRNEQFF. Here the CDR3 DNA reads TGCGCCAGCAGTGAGAGGGCGGGGGTCAGGAATGAGCAGTTCTTC.

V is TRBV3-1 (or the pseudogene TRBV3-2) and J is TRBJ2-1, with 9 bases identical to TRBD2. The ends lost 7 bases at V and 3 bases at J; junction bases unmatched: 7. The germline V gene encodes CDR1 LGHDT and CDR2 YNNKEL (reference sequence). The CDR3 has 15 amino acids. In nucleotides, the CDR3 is TGTGCCAGCAACCTCGGGCGGGGGGGCTACAATGAGCAGTTCTTC. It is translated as CASNLGRGGYNEQFF.

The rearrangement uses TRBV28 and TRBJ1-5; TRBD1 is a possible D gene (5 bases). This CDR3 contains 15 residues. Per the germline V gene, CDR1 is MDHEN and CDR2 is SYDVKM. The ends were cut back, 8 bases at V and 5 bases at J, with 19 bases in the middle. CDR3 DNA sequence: TGTGCCAGCGGAGCGGGGCCCAGGGAGCATCAGCCCCAGCATTTT. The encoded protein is CASGAGPREHQPQHF.

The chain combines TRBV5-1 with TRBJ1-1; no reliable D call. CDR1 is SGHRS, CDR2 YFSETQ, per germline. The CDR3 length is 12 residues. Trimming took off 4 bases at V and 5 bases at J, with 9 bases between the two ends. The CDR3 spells CASSVGRTEAFF. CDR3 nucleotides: TGCGCCAGCAGCGTAGGGAGGACTGAAGCTTTCTTT.

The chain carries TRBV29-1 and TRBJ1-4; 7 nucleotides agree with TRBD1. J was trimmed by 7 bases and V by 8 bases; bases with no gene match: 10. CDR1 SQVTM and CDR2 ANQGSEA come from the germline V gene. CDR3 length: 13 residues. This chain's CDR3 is CSLRDSGGEKLFF. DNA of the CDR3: TGCAGCCTCCGGGACAGCGGGGGTGAAAAACTGTTTTTT.

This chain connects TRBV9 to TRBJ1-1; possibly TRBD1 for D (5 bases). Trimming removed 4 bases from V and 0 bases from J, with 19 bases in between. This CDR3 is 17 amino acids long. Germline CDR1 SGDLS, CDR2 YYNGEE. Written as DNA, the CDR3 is TGTGCCAGCAGCAGGGGCGGAAGGCCCTCTATGAACACTGAAGCTTTCTTT. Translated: CASSRGGRPSMNTEAFF.

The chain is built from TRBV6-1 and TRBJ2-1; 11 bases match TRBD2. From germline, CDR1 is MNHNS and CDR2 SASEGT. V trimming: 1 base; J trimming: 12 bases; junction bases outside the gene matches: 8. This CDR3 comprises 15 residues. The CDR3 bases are TGTGCCAGCAGTGAAGTTAGCGGGGGGGCAACGTGGCAGTTCTTC. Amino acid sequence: CASSEVSGGATWQFF.

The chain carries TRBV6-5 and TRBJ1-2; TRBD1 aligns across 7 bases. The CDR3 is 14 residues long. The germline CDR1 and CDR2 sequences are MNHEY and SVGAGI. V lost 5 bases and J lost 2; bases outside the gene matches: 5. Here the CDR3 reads CASSTGQRNYGYTF. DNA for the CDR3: TGTGCCAGCAGTACGGGACAGAGAAACTATGGCTACACCTTC.

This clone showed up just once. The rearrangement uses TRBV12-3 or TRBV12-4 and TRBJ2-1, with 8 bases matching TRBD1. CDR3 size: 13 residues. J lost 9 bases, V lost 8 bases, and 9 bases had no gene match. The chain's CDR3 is CASLKQGVGEQFF. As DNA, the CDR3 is TGTGCCAGCCTGAAACAGGGGGTGGGTGAGCAGTTCTTC.

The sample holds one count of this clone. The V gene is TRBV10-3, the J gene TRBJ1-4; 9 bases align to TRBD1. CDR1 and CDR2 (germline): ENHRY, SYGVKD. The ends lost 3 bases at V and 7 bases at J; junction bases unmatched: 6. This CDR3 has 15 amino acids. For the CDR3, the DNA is TGTGCCATCAGTGATTCCGGGACAGGGATTGAAAAACTGTTTTTT. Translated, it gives CAISDSGTGIEKLFF.

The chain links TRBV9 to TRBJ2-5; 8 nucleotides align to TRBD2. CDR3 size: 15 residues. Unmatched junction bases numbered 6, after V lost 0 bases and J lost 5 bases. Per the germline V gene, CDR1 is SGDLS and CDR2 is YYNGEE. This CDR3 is CASSVGLAGMETQYF. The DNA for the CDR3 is TGTGCCAGCAGCGTAGGGCTAGCGGGTATGGAGACCCAGTACTTC.

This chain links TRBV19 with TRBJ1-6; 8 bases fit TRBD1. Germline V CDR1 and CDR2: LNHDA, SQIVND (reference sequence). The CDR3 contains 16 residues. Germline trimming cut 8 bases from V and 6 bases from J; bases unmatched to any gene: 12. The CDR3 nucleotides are TGTGCCAGTGGACAGGGTACTGTGGGAGGTAATTCACCCCTCCACTTT. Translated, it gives CASGQGTVGGNSPLHF.

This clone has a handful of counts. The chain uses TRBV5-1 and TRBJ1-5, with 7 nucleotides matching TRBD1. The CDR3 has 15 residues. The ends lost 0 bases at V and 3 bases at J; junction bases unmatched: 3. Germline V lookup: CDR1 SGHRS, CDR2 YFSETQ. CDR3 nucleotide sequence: TGCGCCAGCAGCTTGGATGGGACAGACAATCAGCCCCAGCATTTT. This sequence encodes CASSLDGTDNQPQHF. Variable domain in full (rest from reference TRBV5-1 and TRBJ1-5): KAGVTQTPRYLIKTRGQQVTLSCSPISGHRSVSWYQQTPGQGLQFLFEYFSETQRNKGNFPGRFSGRQFSNSRSEMNVSTLELGDSALYLCASSLDGTDNQPQHFGDGTRLSIL.

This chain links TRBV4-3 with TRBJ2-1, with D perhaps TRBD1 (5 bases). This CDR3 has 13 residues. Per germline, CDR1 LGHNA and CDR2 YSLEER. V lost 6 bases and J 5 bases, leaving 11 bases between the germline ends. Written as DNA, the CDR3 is TGCGCCAGCAGTCAAACGGACAACAATGAGCAGTTCTTC. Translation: CASSQTDNNEQFF.

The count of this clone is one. The DNA for the CDR3 is TGTGCCAGCAGTCCTCGGGGTCCTTCGGGGGAGCAGTTCTTC. Translated, it gives CASSPRGPSGEQFF. This chain links TRBV27 with TRBJ2-1; possibly TRBD2 for D (5 bases). Germline assignment: CDR1 MNHEY and CDR2 SMNVEV (reference sequence). The CDR3 covers 14 residues. V was shortened by 5 bases and J by 10 bases, with 18 bases between the two germline ends.

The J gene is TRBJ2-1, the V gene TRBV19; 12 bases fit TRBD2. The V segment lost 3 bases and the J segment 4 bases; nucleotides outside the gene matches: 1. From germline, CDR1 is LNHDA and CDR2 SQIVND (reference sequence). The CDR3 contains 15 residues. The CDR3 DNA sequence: TGTGCCAGTAGTATGACTAGCGGGGGTTACAATGAGCAGTTCTTC. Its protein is CASSMTSGGYNEQFF.

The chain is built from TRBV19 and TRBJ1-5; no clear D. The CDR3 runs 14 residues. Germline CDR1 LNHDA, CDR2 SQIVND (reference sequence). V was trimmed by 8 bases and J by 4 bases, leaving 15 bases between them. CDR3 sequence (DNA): TGTGCCAGTTCTCAAGTGGCAGTTAATCAGCCCCAGCATTTT. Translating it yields CASSQVAVNQPQHF.

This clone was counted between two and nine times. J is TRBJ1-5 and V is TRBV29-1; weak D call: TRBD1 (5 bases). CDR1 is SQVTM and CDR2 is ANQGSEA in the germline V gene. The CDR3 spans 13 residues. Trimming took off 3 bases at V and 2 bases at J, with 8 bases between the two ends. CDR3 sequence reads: CSVEAGRNQPQHF. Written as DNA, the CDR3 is TGCAGCGTTGAGGCAGGGCGCAATCAGCCCCAGCATTTT.

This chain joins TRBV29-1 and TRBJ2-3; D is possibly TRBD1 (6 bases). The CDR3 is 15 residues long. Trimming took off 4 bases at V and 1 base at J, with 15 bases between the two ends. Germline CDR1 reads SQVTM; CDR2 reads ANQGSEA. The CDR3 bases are TGCAGCGTTGTTTTGACAGGATTTGGCACAGATACGCAGTATTTT. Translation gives CSVVLTGFGTDTQYF.